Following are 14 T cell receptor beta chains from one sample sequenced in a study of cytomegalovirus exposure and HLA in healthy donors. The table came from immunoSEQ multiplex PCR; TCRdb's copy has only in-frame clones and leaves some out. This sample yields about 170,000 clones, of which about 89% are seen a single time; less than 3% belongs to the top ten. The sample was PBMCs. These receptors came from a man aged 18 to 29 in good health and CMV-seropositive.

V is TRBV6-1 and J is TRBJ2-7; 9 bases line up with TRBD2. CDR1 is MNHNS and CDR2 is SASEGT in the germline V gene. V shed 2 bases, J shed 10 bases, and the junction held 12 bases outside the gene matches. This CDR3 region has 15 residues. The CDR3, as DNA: TGTGCCAGCAGTGAAAGTGGCCTAGCGGGACAACAACAGTACTTC. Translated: CASSESGLAGQQQYF.

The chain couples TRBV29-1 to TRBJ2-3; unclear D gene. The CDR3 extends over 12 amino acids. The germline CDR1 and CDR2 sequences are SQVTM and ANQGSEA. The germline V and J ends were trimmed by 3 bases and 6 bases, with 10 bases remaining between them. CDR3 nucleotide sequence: TGCAGCGTTGAGTTTTTGGCTGATACGCAGTATTTT. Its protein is CSVEFLADTQYF.

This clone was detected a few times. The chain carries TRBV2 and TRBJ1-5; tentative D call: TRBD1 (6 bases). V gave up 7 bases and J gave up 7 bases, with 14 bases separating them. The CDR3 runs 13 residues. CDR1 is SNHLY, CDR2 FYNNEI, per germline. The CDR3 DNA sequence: TGTGCCAGCACGAATGGGGGCGAGCAGCCCCAGCATTTT. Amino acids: CASTNGGEQPQHF.

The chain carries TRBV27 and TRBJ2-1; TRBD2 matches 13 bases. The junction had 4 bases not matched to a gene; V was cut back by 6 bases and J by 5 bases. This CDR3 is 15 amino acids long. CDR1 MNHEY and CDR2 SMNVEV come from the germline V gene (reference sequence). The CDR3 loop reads CASSMGLAGNNEQFF. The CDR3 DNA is TGTGCCAGCAGCATGGGACTAGCGGGGAACAATGAGCAGTTCTTC.

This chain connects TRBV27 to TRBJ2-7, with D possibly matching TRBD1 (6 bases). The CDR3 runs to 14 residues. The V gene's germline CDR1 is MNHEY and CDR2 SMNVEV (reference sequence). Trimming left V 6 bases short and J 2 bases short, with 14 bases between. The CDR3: CASRPFGTPYEQYF. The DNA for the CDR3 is TGTGCCAGCAGACCTTTCGGGACACCCTACGAGCAGTACTTC.

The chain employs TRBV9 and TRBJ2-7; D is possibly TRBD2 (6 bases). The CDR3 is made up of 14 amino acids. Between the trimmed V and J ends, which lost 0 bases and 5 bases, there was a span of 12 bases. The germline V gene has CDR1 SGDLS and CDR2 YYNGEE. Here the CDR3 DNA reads TGTGCCAGCAGCGTAGACTCGGGAGCAGACGAGCAGTACTTC. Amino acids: CASSVDSGADEQYF. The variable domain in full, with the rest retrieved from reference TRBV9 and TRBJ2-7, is DSGVTQTPKHLITATGQRVTLRCSPRSGDLSVYWYQQSLDQGLQFLIQYYNGEERAKGNILERFSAQQFPDLHSELNLSSLELGDSALYFCASSVDSGADEQYFGPGTRLTVT.

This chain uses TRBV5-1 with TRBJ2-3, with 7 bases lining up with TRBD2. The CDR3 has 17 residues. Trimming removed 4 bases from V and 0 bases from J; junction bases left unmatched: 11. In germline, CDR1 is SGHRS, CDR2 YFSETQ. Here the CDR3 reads CASSLGGGPSSTDTQYF. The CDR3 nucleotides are TGCGCCAGCAGCCTCGGGGGAGGGCCTTCTAGCACAGATACGCAGTATTTT.

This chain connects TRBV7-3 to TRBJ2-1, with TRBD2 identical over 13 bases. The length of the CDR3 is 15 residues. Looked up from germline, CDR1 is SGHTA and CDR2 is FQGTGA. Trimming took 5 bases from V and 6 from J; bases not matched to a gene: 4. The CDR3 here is CASSPRLAGGNEQFF. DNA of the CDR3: TGTGCCAGCAGCCCCCGACTAGCGGGGGGCAATGAGCAGTTCTTC.

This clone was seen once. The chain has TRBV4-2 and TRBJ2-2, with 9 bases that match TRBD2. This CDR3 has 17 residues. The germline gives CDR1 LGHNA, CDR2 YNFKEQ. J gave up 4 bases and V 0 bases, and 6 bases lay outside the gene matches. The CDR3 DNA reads TGTGCCAGCAGCCAAGATGTAGCGGGAGTAAGCACCGGGGAGCTGTTTTTT. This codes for CASSQDVAGVSTGELFF.

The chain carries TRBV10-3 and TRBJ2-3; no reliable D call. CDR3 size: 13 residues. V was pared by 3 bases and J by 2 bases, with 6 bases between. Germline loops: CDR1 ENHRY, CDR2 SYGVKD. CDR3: CAISDSSTDTQYF. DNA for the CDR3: TGTGCCATCAGTGACTCCTCCACAGATACGCAGTATTTT.

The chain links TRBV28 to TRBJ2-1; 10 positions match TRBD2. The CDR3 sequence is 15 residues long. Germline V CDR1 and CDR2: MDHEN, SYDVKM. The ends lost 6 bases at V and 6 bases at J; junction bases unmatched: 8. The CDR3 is CASSLAGGRSNEQFF. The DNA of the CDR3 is TGTGCCAGCAGCTTAGCGGGAGGTAGAAGCAATGAGCAGTTCTTC.

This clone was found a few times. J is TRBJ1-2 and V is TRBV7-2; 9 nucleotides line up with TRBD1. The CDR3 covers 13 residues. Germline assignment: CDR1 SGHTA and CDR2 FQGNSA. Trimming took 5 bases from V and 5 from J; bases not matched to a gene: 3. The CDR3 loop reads CASSTGGSYGYTF. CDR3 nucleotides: TGTGCCAGCAGCACAGGGGGCAGTTATGGCTACACCTTC.

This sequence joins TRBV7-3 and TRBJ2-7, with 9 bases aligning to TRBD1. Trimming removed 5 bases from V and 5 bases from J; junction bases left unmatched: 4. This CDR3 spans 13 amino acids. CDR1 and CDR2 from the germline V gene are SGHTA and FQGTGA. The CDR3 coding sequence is TGTGCCAGCAGCACCGGACAGGGGAACGAGCAGTACTTC. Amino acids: CASSTGQGNEQYF.

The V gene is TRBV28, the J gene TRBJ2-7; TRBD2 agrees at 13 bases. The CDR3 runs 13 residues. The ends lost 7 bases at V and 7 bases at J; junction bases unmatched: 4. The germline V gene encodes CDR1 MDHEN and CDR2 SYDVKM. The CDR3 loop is CASTPLAGGEQYF. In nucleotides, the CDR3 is TGTGCCAGCACCCCACTAGCGGGAGGGGAGCAGTACTTC.